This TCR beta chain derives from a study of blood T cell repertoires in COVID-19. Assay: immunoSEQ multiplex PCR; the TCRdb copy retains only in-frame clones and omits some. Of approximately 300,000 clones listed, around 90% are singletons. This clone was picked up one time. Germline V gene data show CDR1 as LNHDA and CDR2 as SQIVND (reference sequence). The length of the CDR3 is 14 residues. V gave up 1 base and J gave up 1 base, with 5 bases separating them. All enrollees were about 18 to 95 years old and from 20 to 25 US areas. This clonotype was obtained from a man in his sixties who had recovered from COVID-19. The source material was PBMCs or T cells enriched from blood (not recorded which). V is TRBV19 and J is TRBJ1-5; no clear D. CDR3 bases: TGTGCCAGTAGTATAGCTCGGAGCAATCAGCCCCAGCATTTT. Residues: CASSIARSNQPQHF. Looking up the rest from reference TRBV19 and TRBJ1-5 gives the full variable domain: DGGITQSPKYLFRKEGQNVTLSCEQNLNHDAMYWYRQDPGQGLRLIYYSQIVNDFQKGDIAEGYSVSREKKESFPLTVTSAQKNPTAFYLCASSIARSNQPQHFGDGTRLSIL.